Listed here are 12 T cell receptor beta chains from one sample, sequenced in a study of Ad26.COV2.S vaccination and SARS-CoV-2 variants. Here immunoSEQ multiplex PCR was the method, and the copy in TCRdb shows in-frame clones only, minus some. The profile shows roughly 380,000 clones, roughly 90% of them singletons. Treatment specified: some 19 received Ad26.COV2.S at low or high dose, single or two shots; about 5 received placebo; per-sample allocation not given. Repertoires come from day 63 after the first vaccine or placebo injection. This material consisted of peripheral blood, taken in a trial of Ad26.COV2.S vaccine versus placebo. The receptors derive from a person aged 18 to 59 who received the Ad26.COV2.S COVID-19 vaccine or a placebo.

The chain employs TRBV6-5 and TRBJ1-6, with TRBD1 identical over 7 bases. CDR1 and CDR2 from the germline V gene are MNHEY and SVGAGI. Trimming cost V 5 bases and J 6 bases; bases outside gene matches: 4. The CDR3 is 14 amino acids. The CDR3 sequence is CASSQGVGNSPLHF. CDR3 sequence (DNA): TGTGCCAGCAGTCAGGGGGTGGGTAATTCACCCCTCCACTTT.

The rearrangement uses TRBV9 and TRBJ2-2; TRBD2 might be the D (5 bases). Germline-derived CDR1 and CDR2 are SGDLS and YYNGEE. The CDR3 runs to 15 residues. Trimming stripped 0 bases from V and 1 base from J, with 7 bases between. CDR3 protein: CASSVAGKNTGELFF. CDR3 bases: TGTGCCAGCAGCGTAGCGGGGAAGAACACCGGGGAGCTGTTTTTT.

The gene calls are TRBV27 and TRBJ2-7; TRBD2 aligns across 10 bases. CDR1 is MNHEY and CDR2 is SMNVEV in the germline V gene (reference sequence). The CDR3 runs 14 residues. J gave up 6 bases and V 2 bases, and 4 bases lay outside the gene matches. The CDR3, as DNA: TGTGCCAGCAGTTTAAGACTAGCGGGCGGCGAGCAGTACTTC. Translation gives CASSLRLAGGEQYF.

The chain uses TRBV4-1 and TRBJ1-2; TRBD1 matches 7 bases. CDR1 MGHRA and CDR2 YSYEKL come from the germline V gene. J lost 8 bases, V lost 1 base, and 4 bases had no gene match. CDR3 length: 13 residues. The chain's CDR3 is CASSQVDRSGYTF. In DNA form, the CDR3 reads TGCGCCAGCAGCCAAGTGGACAGGAGCGGCTACACCTTC.

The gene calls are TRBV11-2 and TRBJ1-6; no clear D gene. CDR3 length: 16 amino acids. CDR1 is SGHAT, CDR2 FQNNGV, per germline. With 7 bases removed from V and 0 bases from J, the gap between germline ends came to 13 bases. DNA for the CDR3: TGTGCCAGCACCTGGTGGGAGAGCTCCTATAATTCACCCCTCCACTTT. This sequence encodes CASTWWESSYNSPLHF.

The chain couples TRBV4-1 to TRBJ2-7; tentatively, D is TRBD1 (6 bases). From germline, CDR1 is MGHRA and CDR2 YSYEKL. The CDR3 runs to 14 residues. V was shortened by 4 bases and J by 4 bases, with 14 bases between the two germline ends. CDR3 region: CASSPLEGDYEQYF. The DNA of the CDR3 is TGCGCCAGCAGCCCACTTGAGGGGGATTACGAGCAGTACTTC.

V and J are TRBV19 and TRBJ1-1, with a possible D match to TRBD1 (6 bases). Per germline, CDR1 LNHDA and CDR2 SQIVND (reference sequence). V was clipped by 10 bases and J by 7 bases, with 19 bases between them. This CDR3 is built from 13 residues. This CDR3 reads CATLTTTGSEAFF. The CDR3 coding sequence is TGTGCCACCCTTACCACTACAGGGAGTGAAGCTTTCTTT.

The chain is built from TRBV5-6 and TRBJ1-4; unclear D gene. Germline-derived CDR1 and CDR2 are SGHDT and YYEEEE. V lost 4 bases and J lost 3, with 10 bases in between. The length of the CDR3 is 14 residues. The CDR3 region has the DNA TGTGCCAGCAGCCCCGCGACGCCTAATGAAAAACTGTTTTTT. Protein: CASSPATPNEKLFF.

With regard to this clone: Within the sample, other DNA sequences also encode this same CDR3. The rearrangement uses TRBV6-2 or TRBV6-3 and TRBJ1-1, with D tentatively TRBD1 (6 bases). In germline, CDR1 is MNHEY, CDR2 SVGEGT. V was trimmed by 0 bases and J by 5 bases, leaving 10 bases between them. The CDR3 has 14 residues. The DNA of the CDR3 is TGTGCCAGCAGTTACTCTAGGGGGGGAACTGAAGCTTTCTTT. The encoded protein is CASSYSRGGTEAFF.

CDR3 nucleotides: TGTGCCAGCAGTTTGGGACAGGGGGCCGGTTCACCCCTCCACTTT. Translation: CASSLGQGAGSPLHF. The rearrangement joins TRBV28 to TRBJ1-6, with TRBD1 matching over 12 bases. The CDR3 consists of 15 residues. Germline CDR1 is MDHEN and CDR2 is SYDVKM. With 3 bases clipped from V and 9 bases from J, the junction kept 3 bases outside the gene matches.

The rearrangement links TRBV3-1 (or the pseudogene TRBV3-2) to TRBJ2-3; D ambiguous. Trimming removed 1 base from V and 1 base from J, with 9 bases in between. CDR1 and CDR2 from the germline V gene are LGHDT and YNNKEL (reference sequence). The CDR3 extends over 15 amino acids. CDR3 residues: CASSQGLRGTDTQYF. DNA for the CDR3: TGTGCCAGCAGCCAAGGTCTGCGTGGCACAGATACGCAGTATTTT.

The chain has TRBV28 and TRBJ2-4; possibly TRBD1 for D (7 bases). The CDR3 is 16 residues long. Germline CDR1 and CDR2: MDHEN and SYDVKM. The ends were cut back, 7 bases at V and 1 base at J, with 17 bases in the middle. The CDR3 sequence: CASIQAGGLAKNIQYF. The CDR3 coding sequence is TGTGCCAGCATCCAGGCAGGGGGGCTGGCCAAAAACATTCAGTACTTC.